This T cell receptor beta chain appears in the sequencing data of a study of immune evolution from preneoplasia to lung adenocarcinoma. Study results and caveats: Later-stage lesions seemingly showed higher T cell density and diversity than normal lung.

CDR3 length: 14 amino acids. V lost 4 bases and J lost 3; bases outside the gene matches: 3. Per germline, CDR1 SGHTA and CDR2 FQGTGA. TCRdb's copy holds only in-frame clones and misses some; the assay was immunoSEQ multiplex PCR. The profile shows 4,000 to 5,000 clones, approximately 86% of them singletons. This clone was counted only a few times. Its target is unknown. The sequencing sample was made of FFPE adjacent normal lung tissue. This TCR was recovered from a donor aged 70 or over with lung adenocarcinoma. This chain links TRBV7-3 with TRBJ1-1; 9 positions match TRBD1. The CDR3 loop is CASSSGQGHTEAFF. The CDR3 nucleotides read TGTGCCAGCAGCTCCGGACAGGGGCACACTGAAGCTTTCTTT. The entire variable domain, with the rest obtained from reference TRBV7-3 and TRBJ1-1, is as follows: GAGVSQTPSNKVTEKGKYVELRCDPISGHTALYWYRQSLGQGPEFLIYFQGTGAADDSGLPNDRFFAVRPEGSVSTLKIQRTERGDSAVYLCASSSGQGHTEAFFGQGTRLTVV.